The 16 T cell receptor beta chains reported below all come from one sample, sequenced in a study of T cell repertoires in cytomegalovirus infection. TCRdb called the reads again in MiXCR, with one record for every CDR3 protein. The sample holds around 190,000 distinct CDR3 sequences, approximately 15% seen once. Sequencing input: PBMCs. These receptors all come from a human donor in good health (CMV status not recorded). Some clones in this sample may be carry-over from other donors' samples.

This clonotype was seen at least ten times. This rearrangement joins TRBV7-2 to TRBJ2-3; 12 nucleotides align to TRBD2. The germline V gene encodes CDR1 SGHTA and CDR2 FQGNSA. The J segment lost 6 bases and the V segment lost 1 base, leaving 5 bases of the junction unmatched. This CDR3 contains 16 residues. The CDR3 spells CASSLGPLAGGDTQYF. CDR3 bases: TGTGCCAGCAGCTTAGGCCCGCTAGCGGGAGGGGATACGCAGTATTTT.

This chain joins TRBV6-6 and TRBJ2-2; D possibly matches TRBD1 or TRBD2 (5 bases each). With 5 bases removed from V and 4 bases from J, the gap between germline ends came to 14 bases. Germline loops: CDR1 MNHNY, CDR2 SVGAGI (reference sequence). The CDR3 runs to 15 residues. CDR3 nucleotide sequence: TGTGCCAGCAGTCCCCCGAGGGGTAGCACCGGGGAGCTGTTTTTT. Translation: CASSPPRGSTGELFF.

This clonotype was detected only a few times. V is TRBV7-9 and J is TRBJ1-6, with D perhaps matching TRBD1 (6 bases). Trimming shortened V by 4 bases and J by 7 bases, and 20 bases separated the two germline ends. Germline assignment: CDR1 SEHNR and CDR2 FQNEAQ (reference sequence). The CDR3 sequence is 17 residues long. CDR3 bases: TGTGCCAGCAGCTCTGAACAGGGAGGAGCGGTCAATTCACCCCTCCACTTT. Its translation: CASSSEQGGAVNSPLHF.

This clonotype appeared a few times. This chain links TRBV12-3 or TRBV12-4 with TRBJ1-1, with 8 nucleotides matching TRBD1. This CDR3 spans 12 amino acids. The trim removed 6 bases at V and 4 bases at J, leaving 1 base unmatched. In DNA form, the CDR3 reads TGTGCCAGCAGCCAGGGGGCCACTGAAGCTTTCTTT. This translates into CASSQGATEAFF.

This clonotype was seen repeatedly, ten times or more. The chain has TRBV6-1 and TRBJ2-1; the D call may be TRBD1 or TRBD2 (6 bases each). Trimming took off 7 bases at V and 15 bases at J, with 22 bases between the two ends. Germline V lookup: CDR1 MNHNS, CDR2 SASEGT. The CDR3 is 13 residues long. The chain's CDR3 is CASNLDRRLVVFF. CDR3 bases: TGTGCCAGCAACCTCGACAGGAGACTAGTGGTGTTCTTC.

CDR3 bases: TGTGCCAGCATCCTTGGGGACAGCAATTCACCCCTCCACTTT. Amino acids: CASILGDSNSPLHF. V and J are TRBV28 and TRBJ1-6; TRBD1 aligns across 7 bases. The CDR3 runs to 14 residues. Germline V gives CDR1 MDHEN, CDR2 SYDVKM. J lost 7 bases, V lost 7 bases, and 7 bases had no gene match.

This clonotype turned up a few times. The chain uses TRBV20-1 and TRBJ1-4; D might be TRBD1 (5 bases). In germline, CDR1 is DFQATT, CDR2 SNEGSKA (reference sequence). The CDR3 consists of 13 residues. V lost 5 bases to trimming and J lost 5 bases, with 12 bases between them. As DNA, the CDR3 is TGCAGTGCTCTCAGGGTTCGGAATGAAAAACTGTTTTTT. It codes for CSALRVRNEKLFF.

V usage is TRBV30 and J usage is TRBJ2-1; weak D call: TRBD2 (6 bases). The germline CDR1 and CDR2 sequences are GTSNPN and SVGIG (reference sequence). V was shortened by 1 base and J by 13 bases, with 8 bases between the two germline ends. The CDR3 covers 10 residues. CDR3 nucleotides: TGTGCCTGGAGTGAGGGACTTCAGTTCTTC. It encodes CAWSEGLQFF.

The rearrangement links TRBV29-1 to TRBJ2-7; D is possibly TRBD2 (5 bases). This CDR3 has 12 amino acids. V dropped 4 bases and J dropped 3 bases, with 10 bases sitting between them. The germline gives CDR1 SQVTM, CDR2 ANQGSEA. CDR3 coding DNA: TGCAGCGTTGTACAACGGGACTACGAGCAGTACTTC. Protein product: CSVVQRDYEQYF.

This clonotype was counted at least ten times. V and J are TRBV28 and TRBJ2-6; tentatively, D is TRBD1 (5 bases). The germline V and J ends were trimmed by 8 bases and 1 base, with 9 bases remaining between them. Germline V gene data show CDR1 as MDHEN and CDR2 as SYDVKM. This CDR3 has 14 residues. In nucleotides, the CDR3 is TGTGCCAGCGTTGCAGGGTCTGGGGCCAACGTCCTGACTTTC. Translating it yields CASVAGSGANVLTF. The whole variable domain, filled in from reference TRBV28 and TRBJ2-6, reads DVKVTQSSRYLVKRTGEKVFLECVQDMDHENMFWYRQDPGLGLRLIYFSYDVKMKEKGDIPEGYSVSREKKERFSLILESASTNQTSMYLCASVAGSGANVLTFGAGSRLTVL.

The gene calls are TRBV12-3 or TRBV12-4 and TRBJ2-7; D is undetermined. This CDR3 contains 14 residues. Trimming stripped 2 bases from V and 0 bases from J, with 8 bases between. DNA for the CDR3: TGTGCCAGCAGTTTACAAGAGAGCTCCTACGAGCAGTACTTC. This encodes CASSLQESSYEQYF.

Many counts were recorded for this clonotype. This chain links TRBV6-6 with TRBJ1-6, with TRBD1 as a possible D gene (5 bases). V was trimmed by 6 bases and J by 8 bases, leaving 14 bases between them. Germline V gene sequence: CDR1 MNHNY, CDR2 SVGAGI (reference sequence). This CDR3 has 14 residues. The CDR3 region is CASRPGPSDSPLHF. DNA for the CDR3: TGTGCCAGCAGGCCGGGGCCGAGCGATTCACCCCTCCACTTT.

This clonotype was seen repeatedly, ten times or more. The J gene is TRBJ1-1, the V gene TRBV18, with D tentatively TRBD1 (5 bases). V was trimmed by 8 bases and J by 2 bases, leaving 12 bases between them. Germline CDR1 reads KGHSH; CDR2 reads LQKENI. The CDR3 sequence is 13 residues long. The DNA of the CDR3 is TGTGCCAGCAGCCCGGGACTTAACACTGAAGCTTTCTTT. Amino acid sequence: CASSPGLNTEAFF.

The V and J genes are TRBV28 and TRBJ2-1; 9 bases fit TRBD2. V lost 5 bases to trimming and J lost 6 bases; unmatched junction nucleotides: 8. The length of the CDR3 is 15 residues. Germline-derived CDR1 and CDR2 are MDHEN and SYDVKM. In DNA, the CDR3 is TGTGCCAGCAGTCTAGCGGGAAGGGGGCTCAATGAGCAGTTCTTC. Its protein product is CASSLAGRGLNEQFF.

This clonotype has only a few counts. The genes are TRBV28 and TRBJ2-1; D may be TRBD2 (5 bases). With 8 bases removed from V and 3 bases from J, the gap between germline ends came to 17 bases. CDR1 and CDR2 from the germline V gene are MDHEN and SYDVKM. CDR3 length: 15 residues. CDR3 residues: CASLGRDINYNEQFF. In nucleotides, the CDR3 is TGTGCCAGCTTGGGGAGAGACATCAACTACAATGAGCAGTTCTTC.

This clonotype has only a few counts. The chain uses TRBV20-1 and TRBJ1-1, with TRBD1 matching 9 bases. After removal of 6 bases from V and 3 bases from J, the junction contained 8 bases not matched to a gene. CDR3 size: 14 residues. In germline, CDR1 is DFQATT, CDR2 SNEGSKA (reference sequence). The CDR3 DNA is TGCAGTGCCCCGAGGACAGGGGTGTACACTGAAGCTTTCTTT. Protein: CSAPRTGVYTEAFF.